Shown below are 14 T cell receptor beta chains from a single sample sequenced in a study of blood T cell repertoires in COVID-19. Here immunoSEQ multiplex PCR was the method, and the copy in TCRdb shows in-frame clones only, minus some. The top ten clones hold approximately 6.3% of a sample with 200,000 to 300,000 clones, around 85% of them seen once. The specimen sequenced was peripheral blood. The receptors originated from a woman in her sixties or seventies with active or convalescent COVID-19.

Remarks on this clone: This sample also contains other DNA sequences that code for the same CDR3. CDR3 bases: TGTGCCAGCAGCCTGAGCGGGAGCTCCTACAATGAGCAGTTCTTC. Protein: CASSLSGSSYNEQFF. This chain links TRBV11-3 with TRBJ2-1; 8 bases align to TRBD2. The CDR3 is 15 residues long. CDR1 SGHNT and CDR2 YENEEA come from the germline V gene. V shed 5 bases and J 0 bases; nucleotides not matched to a gene: 3.

With respect to this clone: In the same sample, other DNA sequences code for this CDR3. The J gene is TRBJ1-1, the V gene TRBV3-1 (or the pseudogene TRBV3-2), with no clear D. The CDR3 spans 14 residues. Germline assignment: CDR1 LGHDT and CDR2 YNNKEL (reference sequence). V lost 1 base to trimming and J lost 1 base, with 7 bases between them. The CDR3: CASSQVRGNTEAFF. The CDR3 nucleotides read TGTGCCAGCAGCCAAGTTCGGGGGAACACTGAAGCTTTCTTT.

The gene calls are TRBV4-2 and TRBJ2-5; the match to TRBD2 covers 10 bases. The V gene end was trimmed by 1 base and the J gene end by 5 bases; junction bases not matched to a gene: 13. Germline-derived CDR1 and CDR2 are LGHNA and YNFKEQ. CDR3 size: 18 residues. The CDR3 sequence is CASSQVGLAGVFTETQYF. The CDR3 bases are TGTGCCAGCAGCCAAGTCGGTCTAGCGGGGGTATTTACCGAGACCCAGTACTTC.

The rearrangement joins TRBV5-1 to TRBJ2-3, with 8 bases matching TRBD1. Germline assignment: CDR1 SGHRS and CDR2 YFSETQ. Trimming removed 4 bases from V and 4 bases from J; junction bases left unmatched: 8. This CDR3 comprises 15 residues. CDR3 DNA sequence: TGCGCCAGCAGCAGAGGACAGGGAATCGCAGATACGCAGTATTTT. Residues: CASSRGQGIADTQYF.

The genes are TRBV29-1 and TRBJ2-5; 8 positions match TRBD1. The trim removed 8 bases at V and 0 bases at J, leaving 8 bases unmatched. Per the germline V gene, CDR1 is SQVTM and CDR2 is ANQGSEA. The CDR3 contains 14 residues. Here the CDR3 DNA reads TGCAGCCTTAGGGGCAGGGGGCACCAAGAGACCCAGTACTTC. Translation gives CSLRGRGHQETQYF.

The chain employs TRBV5-6 and TRBJ2-7, with D uncertain. The CDR3 runs to 16 residues. CDR1 is SGHDT and CDR2 is YYEEEE in the germline V gene. Trimming removed 0 bases at V and 4 bases at J, with 17 bases between. The CDR3 here is CASSLVSSMAWYEQYF. In nucleotides, the CDR3 is TGTGCCAGCAGCTTGGTGTCTTCCATGGCCTGGTACGAGCAGTACTTC.

The chain combines TRBV7-4 with TRBJ2-3; weak D call: TRBD1 (6 bases). V was clipped by 3 bases and J by 9 bases, with 10 bases between them. Germline loops: CDR1 SGHVT, CDR2 SQSDAQ. This CDR3 is built from 12 residues. CDR3 DNA sequence: TGTGCCAGCAGCTTCTCAGGGGCGACGCAGTATTTT. Protein product: CASSFSGATQYF.

V and J are TRBV4-1 and TRBJ2-7; 10 bases are shared with TRBD2. CDR1 and CDR2 from the germline V gene are MGHRA and YSYEKL. The CDR3 is 16 amino acids. V shed 1 base and J 0 bases; nucleotides not matched to a gene: 3. This CDR3 reads CASSQGLAGLSYEQYF. The CDR3 region has the DNA TGCGCCAGCAGCCAAGGACTAGCGGGTCTCTCCTACGAGCAGTACTTC.

This clone was seen only once. V usage is TRBV28 and J usage is TRBJ2-7; weak D call: TRBD1 (5 bases). Germline V CDR1 and CDR2: MDHEN, SYDVKM. The V and J ends lost 6 bases and 1 base respectively, with 10 bases between them. This CDR3 is built from 13 residues. The CDR3 is CASSFRASYEQYV. CDR3 nucleotide sequence: TGTGCCAGCAGCTTCAGGGCATCCTACGAGCAGTACGTC.

J is TRBJ2-3 and V is TRBV27; D might be TRBD1 (5 bases). The ends were cut back, 3 bases at V and 2 bases at J, with 12 bases in the middle. Germline V gene sequence: CDR1 MNHEY, CDR2 SMNVEV (reference sequence). This CDR3 region has 15 residues. This CDR3 reads CASSFVRGLTDTQYF. CDR3 sequence (DNA): TGTGCCAGCAGTTTCGTAAGGGGCCTCACAGATACGCAGTATTTT.

CDR3 bases: TGTGCCAGCAGCCCCACTGAGGCGGGAATGAGTATAGATACGCAGTATTTT. Residues: CASSPTEAGMSIDTQYF. The chain carries TRBV3-1 (or the pseudogene TRBV3-2) and TRBJ2-3; D is possibly TRBD2 (6 bases). Trimming pared 4 bases from V and 5 bases from J, leaving 22 bases between. Germline V gives CDR1 LGHDT, CDR2 YNNKEL (reference sequence). This CDR3 region has 17 residues.

V is TRBV7-3 and J is TRBJ2-1; a possible D gene is TRBD2 (5 bases). CDR3 length equals 15 residues. The V end lost 5 bases, the J end lost 3 bases, and 14 bases lay between the germline ends. The germline V gene encodes CDR1 SGHTA and CDR2 FQGTGA. The CDR3 loop is CASSPASADYNEQFF. CDR3 in DNA: TGTGCCAGCAGCCCCGCCTCAGCGGACTACAATGAGCAGTTCTTC.

The chain couples TRBV5-1 to TRBJ2-2; D gene uncertain. V was clipped by 7 bases and J by 8 bases, with 3 bases between them. CDR3 length: 9 amino acids. Germline V lookup: CDR1 SGHRS, CDR2 YFSETQ. As DNA, the CDR3 is TGCGCCAGCTCAGGGGAGCTGTTTTTT. This encodes CASSGELFF.

V and J are TRBV3-1 (or the pseudogene TRBV3-2) and TRBJ1-1; D may be TRBD1 (6 bases). This CDR3 comprises 15 residues. Germline values: CDR1 LGHDT, CDR2 YNNKEL (reference sequence). Trimming pared 3 bases from V and 4 bases from J, leaving 15 bases between. This chain's CDR3 is CASSQGAFLGTEAFF. As DNA, the CDR3 is TGTGCCAGCAGCCAGGGGGCCTTTCTTGGCACTGAAGCTTTCTTT.